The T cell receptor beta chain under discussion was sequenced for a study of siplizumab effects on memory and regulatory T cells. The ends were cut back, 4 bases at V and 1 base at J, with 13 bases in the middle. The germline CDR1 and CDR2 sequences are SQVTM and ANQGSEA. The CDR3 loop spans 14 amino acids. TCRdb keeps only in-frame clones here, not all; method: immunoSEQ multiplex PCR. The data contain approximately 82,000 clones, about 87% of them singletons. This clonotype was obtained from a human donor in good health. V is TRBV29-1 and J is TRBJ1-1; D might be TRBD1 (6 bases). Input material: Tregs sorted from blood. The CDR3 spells CSVVTGTRNTEAFF. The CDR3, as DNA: TGCAGCGTTGTTACCGGGACAAGGAACACTGAAGCTTTCTTT.